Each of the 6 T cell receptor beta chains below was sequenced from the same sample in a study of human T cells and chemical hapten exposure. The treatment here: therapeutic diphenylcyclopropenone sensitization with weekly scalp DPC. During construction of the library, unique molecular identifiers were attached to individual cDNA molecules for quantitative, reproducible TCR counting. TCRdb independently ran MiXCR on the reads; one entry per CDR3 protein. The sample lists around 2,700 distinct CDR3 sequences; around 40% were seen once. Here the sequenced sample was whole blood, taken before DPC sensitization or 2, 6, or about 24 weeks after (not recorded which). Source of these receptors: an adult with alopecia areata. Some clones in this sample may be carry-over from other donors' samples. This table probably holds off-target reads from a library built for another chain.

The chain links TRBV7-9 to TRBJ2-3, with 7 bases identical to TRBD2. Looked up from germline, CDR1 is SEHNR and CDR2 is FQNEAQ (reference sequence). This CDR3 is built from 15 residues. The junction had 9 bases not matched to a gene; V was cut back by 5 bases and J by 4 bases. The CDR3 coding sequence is TGTGCCAGCAGCCCTCCGGCGGGAGTGCCAGATACGCAGTATTTT. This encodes CASSPPAGVPDTQYF. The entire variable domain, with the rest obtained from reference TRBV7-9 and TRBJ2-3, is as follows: DTGVSQNPRHKITKRGQNVTFRCDPISEHNRLYWYRQTLGQGPEFLTYFQNEAQLEKSRLLSDRFSAERPKGSFSTLEIQRTEQGDSAMYLCASSPPAGVPDTQYFGPGTRLTVL.

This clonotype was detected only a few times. The CDR3 is CASSLQTDQETQYF. Written as DNA, the CDR3 is TGTGCCAGCAGCCTCCAGACAGATCAAGAGACCCAGTACTTC. V is TRBV7-9 and J is TRBJ2-5, with D perhaps TRBD1 (5 bases). CDR1 is SEHNR and CDR2 is FQNEAQ in the germline V gene (reference sequence). This CDR3 has 14 residues. The V end lost 5 bases, the J end lost 2 bases, and 12 bases lay between the germline ends. The whole variable domain, filled in from reference TRBV7-9 and TRBJ2-5, reads DTGVSQNPRHKITKRGQNVTFRCDPISEHNRLYWYRQTLGQGPEFLTYFQNEAQLEKSRLLSDRFSAERPKGSFSTLEIQRTEQGDSAMYLCASSLQTDQETQYFGPGTRLLVL.

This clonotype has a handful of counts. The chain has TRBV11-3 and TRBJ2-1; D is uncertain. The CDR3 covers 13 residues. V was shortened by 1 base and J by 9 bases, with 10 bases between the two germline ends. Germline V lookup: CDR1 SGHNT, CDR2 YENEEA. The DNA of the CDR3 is TGTGCCAGCAGCTTAGTCTACCCCGGTGAGCAGTTCTTC. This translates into CASSLVYPGEQFF.

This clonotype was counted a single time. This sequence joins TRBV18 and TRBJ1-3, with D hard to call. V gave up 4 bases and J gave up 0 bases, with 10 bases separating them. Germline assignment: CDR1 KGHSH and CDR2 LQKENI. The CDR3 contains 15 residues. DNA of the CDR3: TGTGCCAGCTCACAACAGCTAAGCTCTGGAAACACCATATATTTT. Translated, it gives CASSQQLSSGNTIYF. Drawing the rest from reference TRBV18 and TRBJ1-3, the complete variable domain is NAGVMQNPRHLVRRRGQEARLRCSPMKGHSHVYWYRQLPEEGLKFMVYLQKENIIDESGMPKERFSAEFPKEGPSILRIQQVVRGDSAAYFCASSQQLSSGNTIYFGEGSWLTVV.

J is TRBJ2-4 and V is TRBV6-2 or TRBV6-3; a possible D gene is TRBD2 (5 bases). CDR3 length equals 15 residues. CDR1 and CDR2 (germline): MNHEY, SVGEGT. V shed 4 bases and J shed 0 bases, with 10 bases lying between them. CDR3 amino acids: CASSFPLVAKNIQYF. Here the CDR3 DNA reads TGTGCCAGCAGTTTCCCACTAGTAGCCAAAAACATTCAGTACTTC.

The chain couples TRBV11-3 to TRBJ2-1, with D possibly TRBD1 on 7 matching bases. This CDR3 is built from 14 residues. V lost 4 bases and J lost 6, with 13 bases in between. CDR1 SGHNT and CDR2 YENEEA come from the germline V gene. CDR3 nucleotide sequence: TGTGCCAGCAGCTCCAGGGGGGTAACCAATGAGCAGTTCTTC. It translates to CASSSRGVTNEQFF.